This T cell receptor beta chain came from a study of brain T cells in children with intractable seizures. Whole-study findings and limits: Each case's top public CDR3 resembled known HCMV, EBV or influenza A CDR3s. HCMV serostatus was not known, and viral specificity came from CDR3 similarity only.

The CDR3 runs 16 residues. With 4 bases clipped from V and 0 bases from J, the junction kept 6 bases outside the gene matches. Only cases whose brain tissue showed the highest T cell transcript signatures were sequenced. At least one anti-epileptic drug was given before surgery. The assay was immunoSEQ multiplex PCR, and TCRdb's table has in-frame clones only and misses some. The sample lists about 9,000 clones, less than 70% occurring once. This clone was counted once. Its antigen is not identified. The sequence derives from a girl aged 2-10 years with tuberous sclerosis and intractable seizures. Here the sequenced sample was resected brain tissue, taken at surgery. The genes are TRBV23-1 and TRBJ1-3, with 7 positions matching TRBD1. TRBV23-1 is an open reading frame, and its role is uncertain. CDR3 amino acids: CASSPYRGNSGNTIYF. CDR3 DNA: TGCGCCAGCAGTCCTTACAGGGGCAACTCTGGAAACACCATATATTTT.